What follows are 27 T cell receptor beta chains derived from one specimen sequenced in a study of shared clonotypes between healthy human individuals. Sequencing used immunoSEQ multiplex PCR; TCRdb keeps in-frame clones, though not all of them. The sample has 450,000 to 600,000 clones, roughly 78% seen once; the top ten hold roughly 13%. The source material was PBMCs. Every receptor here comes from a woman aged 40 to 50 in good health. Some clones in this sample may be carry-over from other donors' samples.

The rearrangement links TRBV6-9 to TRBJ2-7; D perhaps matches TRBD2 (6 bases). V lost 4 bases to trimming and J lost 2 bases, with 15 bases between them. The CDR3 has 15 amino acids. Looked up from germline, CDR1 is MNHGY and CDR2 is SVAAGI. The CDR3 region has the DNA TGTGCCAGCAGTTTGGCTAGCGACAACACCTACGAGCAGTACTTC. Amino acid sequence: CASSLASDNTYEQYF.

The chain recombines TRBV6-5 with TRBJ1-2, with a weak D call TRBD1 (5 bases). CDR1 is MNHEY and CDR2 is SVGAGI in the germline V gene. CDR3 length: 13 residues. Deletions cut 4 bases from V and 3 bases from J, with 9 bases between. Written as DNA, the CDR3 is TGTGCCAGCAGTTTGGGGGTGCACTATGGCTACACCTTC. It encodes CASSLGVHYGYTF.

The chain joins TRBV5-4 to TRBJ2-4; tentatively, D is TRBD1 (5 bases). CDR1 and CDR2 from the germline V gene are SGHNT and YYREEE (reference sequence). The V and J ends lost 5 bases and 3 bases respectively, with 15 bases between them. The CDR3 extends over 15 amino acids. CDR3 region: CASSPDSDNKNIQYF. DNA for the CDR3: TGTGCCAGCAGTCCTGACAGTGATAACAAAAACATTCAGTACTTC.

The V and J genes are TRBV6-4 and TRBJ2-3, with TRBD1 matching 7 bases. The CDR3 consists of 13 residues. J gave up 3 bases and V 6 bases, and 3 bases lay outside the gene matches. Germline CDR1 and CDR2: MRHNA and SNTAGT. CDR3 bases: TGTGCCAGCAGCACAGGGGAGACAGATACGCAGTATTTT. It encodes CASSTGETDTQYF.

This chain links TRBV4-3 with TRBJ1-2; tentative D call: TRBD1 (6 bases). The V end was cut by 4 bases, the J end by 4 bases, with 10 bases between. CDR1 and CDR2 (germline): LGHNA, YSLEER. The CDR3 totals 13 residues. DNA for the CDR3: TGCGCCAGCAGCCGAGGACAGCTCTATGGCTACACCTTC. It translates to CASSRGQLYGYTF.

This clone has more than one count but fewer than ten. The chain employs TRBV28 and TRBJ2-1; either TRBD1 or TRBD2 may fit D (5 bases each). Per the germline V gene, CDR1 is MDHEN and CDR2 is SYDVKM. CDR3 length equals 14 residues. Trimming took 5 bases from V and 2 from J, leaving 10 bases between them. CDR3 sequence (DNA): TGTGCCAGCAGTAACGGGGACCCCTACAATGAGCAGTTCTTC. Translation: CASSNGDPYNEQFF.

The DNA of the CDR3 is TGCACCAGCAGCCACCGGGAGCGGGAGGGCCTCGGGAATGAGCAGTTCTTC. It yields the protein CTSSHREREGLGNEQFF. The J gene is TRBJ2-1, the V gene TRBV1; no check of the table's D call, TRBD2, against the DNA was made. TRBV1 is noted as a pseudogene. The CDR3 covers 17 residues.

This clone occurred a few times. The chain employs TRBV7-9 and TRBJ1-4, with 7 bases that match TRBD1. The CDR3 has 15 residues. CDR1 and CDR2 (germline): SEHNR, FQNEAQ (reference sequence). The ends lost 5 bases at V and 2 bases at J; junction bases unmatched: 5. CDR3 sequence reads: CASSAQGGTNEKLFF. In DNA, the CDR3 is TGTGCCAGCAGCGCCCAGGGGGGGACTAATGAAAAACTGTTTTTT. The full variable domain, in which reference TRBV7-9 and TRBJ1-4 provide the parts outside the CDR3, is DTGVSQNPRHKITKRGQNVTFRCDPISEHNRLYWYRQTLGQGPEFLTYFQNEAQLEKSRLLSDRFSAERPKGSFSTLEIQRTEQGDSAMYLCASSAQGGTNEKLFFGSGTQLSVL.

The genes are TRBV5-4 and TRBJ2-1, with 7 positions matching TRBD1. Germline V lookup: CDR1 SGHNT, CDR2 YYREEE (reference sequence). The CDR3 covers 14 residues. V shed 8 bases, J shed 6 bases, and the junction held 11 bases outside the gene matches. The CDR3 region is CASLDPGGPNEQFF. Here the CDR3 DNA reads TGTGCCAGTTTAGACCCAGGGGGTCCCAATGAGCAGTTCTTC.

V usage is TRBV7-7 and J usage is TRBJ2-5; 12 bases match TRBD2. The ends lost 3 bases at V and 4 bases at J; junction bases unmatched: 9. Germline CDR1 SSHAT, CDR2 FNYEAQ (reference sequence). The CDR3 has 17 amino acids. CDR3 sequence (DNA): TGTGCCAGCAGCTTCCGGCCAATACTAGCGGGAGGAGAGACCCAGTACTTC. Translation gives CASSFRPILAGGETQYF.

The V and J genes are TRBV6-1 and TRBJ1-2; no reliable D call. This CDR3 is 15 amino acids long. V was clipped by 1 base and J by 1 base, with 10 bases between them. The V gene's germline CDR1 is MNHNS and CDR2 SASEGT. The CDR3 here is CASSEGWDINYGYTF. The CDR3 DNA follows: TGTGCCAGCAGTGAAGGGTGGGATATTAACTATGGCTACACCTTC.

Regarding this clone: An end of the junction differs from the germline gene, which may be a read error. V is TRBV7-7 and J is TRBJ2-1; no clear D gene. The germline CDR1 and CDR2 sequences are SSHAT and FNYEAQ (reference sequence). The CDR3 contains 13 residues. The CDR3 region has the DNA TGTGCTAGCAGCTTAGACCCGGCAAATGAGCAGTTCTTC. Its translation: CASSLDPANEQFF.

This clone appeared a few times. Other DNA sequences in the same sample also yield this CDR3. The chain is built from TRBV28 and TRBJ2-3; TRBD2 aligns across 9 bases. Germline CDR1 reads MDHEN; CDR2 reads SYDVKM. J was trimmed by 3 bases and V by 2 bases; bases with no gene match: 3. There are 15 residues in the CDR3. The chain's CDR3 is CASSLLAGGTDTQYF. CDR3 DNA: TGTGCCAGCAGTTTACTTGCGGGAGGGACAGATACGCAGTATTTT.

The J gene is TRBJ2-7, the V gene TRBV13, with TRBD2 matching 8 bases. CDR1 and CDR2 (germline): PRHDT, FYEKMQ (reference sequence). The J segment lost 0 bases and the V segment lost 3 bases, leaving 4 bases of the junction unmatched. This CDR3 comprises 15 residues. CDR3 sequence: CASSFSGTPSYEQYF. The CDR3 region has the DNA TGTGCCAGCAGCTTTAGCGGGACTCCCTCCTACGAGCAGTACTTC. The full variable domain, completed using reference TRBV13 and TRBJ2-7, is AAGVIQSPRHLIKEKRETATLKCYPIPRHDTVYWYQQGPGQDPQFLISFYEKMQSDKGSIPDRFSAQQFSDYHSELNMSSLELGDSALYFCASSFSGTPSYEQYFGPGTRLTVT.

This chain joins TRBV4-3 and TRBJ2-5; the match to TRBD2 covers 13 bases. The CDR3 consists of 15 residues. Trimming cost V 1 base and J 4 bases; bases outside gene matches: 0. The germline gives CDR1 LGHNA, CDR2 YSLEER. The CDR3 DNA sequence: TGCGCCAGCAGCCAAGGGACTAGCGGGAGAGAGACCCAGTACTTC. Its protein product is CASSQGTSGRETQYF.

The V call is TRBV7-9, the J call TRBJ1-2, with D perhaps TRBD1 (6 bases). Germline CDR1 reads SEHNR; CDR2 reads FQNEAQ (reference sequence). The CDR3 has 16 residues. Trimming removed 8 bases from V and 4 bases from J, with 23 bases in between. The CDR3 is CASLFPSGSGVYGYTF. The CDR3 bases are TGTGCCAGCCTCTTCCCGTCTGGGTCAGGGGTCTATGGCTACACCTTC.

The rearrangement links TRBV4-1 to TRBJ2-7; a possible D gene is TRBD1 (6 bases). CDR1 and CDR2 from the germline V gene are MGHRA and YSYEKL. There are 16 residues in the CDR3. The V end was cut by 3 bases, the J end by 5 bases, with 20 bases between. The CDR3 nucleotides read TGCGCCAGCAGCCACGGCCGGACAGCAGGTGGGAACGAGCAGTACTTC. Amino acid sequence: CASSHGRTAGGNEQYF.

The chain recombines TRBV5-6 with TRBJ1-5; D not certain. CDR3 size: 16 residues. With 4 bases removed from V and 0 bases from J, the gap between germline ends came to 14 bases. Per the germline V gene, CDR1 is SGHDT and CDR2 is YYEEEE. CDR3 sequence (DNA): TGTGCCAGCAGCCTCTTTCTCGGTAATAGCAATCAGCCCCAGCATTTT. Its protein is CASSLFLGNSNQPQHF.

This clone occurred a few times. This could be a read error, since a much larger clone is one nucleotide away. The gene calls are TRBV7-9 and TRBJ2-3, with D unclear. CDR3 size: 13 residues. V was trimmed by 2 bases and J by 1 base, leaving 4 bases between them. The germline CDR1 and CDR2 sequences are SEHNR and FQNEAQ (reference sequence). The CDR3 loop reads CASSLMGTDTQYF. Written as DNA, the CDR3 is TGTGCCAGCAGCTTAATGGGCACAGATACGCAGTATTTT.

This chain connects TRBV7-9 to TRBJ2-1; tentative D call: TRBD1 (5 bases). The V end was cut by 5 bases, the J end by 7 bases, with 18 bases between. Germline V gene lookup returns CDR1 SEHNR and CDR2 FQNEAQ (reference sequence). This CDR3 is built from 15 residues. The CDR3 spells CASSPVGKSGNEQFF. CDR3 nucleotide sequence: TGTGCCAGCAGCCCCGTGGGGAAATCAGGGAATGAGCAGTTCTTC. The full variable domain, rest sourced from reference TRBV7-9 and TRBJ2-1, is DTGVSQNPRHKITKRGQNVTFRCDPISEHNRLYWYRQTLGQGPEFLTYFQNEAQLEKSRLLSDRFSAERPKGSFSTLEIQRTEQGDSAMYLCASSPVGKSGNEQFFGPGTRLTVL.

The chain is built from TRBV5-5 and TRBJ2-5; D perhaps matches TRBD1 (6 bases). Germline V CDR1 and CDR2: SGHKS, YYEKEE (reference sequence). V dropped 4 bases and J dropped 0 bases, with 10 bases sitting between them. The length of the CDR3 is 14 residues. The CDR3 reads CASSRGHNQETQYF. The CDR3, as DNA: TGTGCCAGCAGCAGGGGACATAACCAAGAGACCCAGTACTTC. Supplemented by reference TRBV5-5 and TRBJ2-5, the full variable domain reads DAGVTQSPTHLIKTRGQQVTLRCSPISGHKSVSWYQQVLGQGPQFIFQYYEKEERGRGNFPDRFSARQFPNYSSELNVNALLLGDSALYLCASSRGHNQETQYFGPGTRLLVL.

The chain couples TRBV28 to TRBJ2-2, with 15 nucleotides matching TRBD2. Trimming removed 6 bases from V and 7 bases from J; junction bases left unmatched: 15. The CDR3 is made up of 19 amino acids. The germline V gene encodes CDR1 MDHEN and CDR2 SYDVKM. The CDR3 sequence: CASRPQRGTSGRQNGELFF. CDR3 nucleotides: TGTGCCAGCAGACCCCAACGGGGGACTAGCGGGAGGCAGAACGGGGAGCTGTTTTTT.

This clone came up a few times. The chain is built from TRBV5-1 and TRBJ2-5; D unclear. V was cut by 4 bases and J by 1 base, with 8 bases left in between. This CDR3 region has 13 residues. Looked up from germline, CDR1 is SGHRS and CDR2 is YFSETQ. CDR3 nucleotide sequence: TGCGCCAGCAGCCCCGGTCCCCAAGAGACCCAGTACTTC. Its protein is CASSPGPQETQYF.

The chain carries TRBV11-2 and TRBJ2-7, with 8 positions matching TRBD1. The CDR3 is made up of 15 amino acids. The junction had 4 bases not matched to a gene; V was cut back by 0 bases and J by 3 bases. Germline CDR1 SGHAT, CDR2 FQNNGV. The CDR3 DNA reads as TGTGCCAGCAGCTTAGATCCCGGGACAGGCTACGAGCAGTACTTC. Amino acid sequence: CASSLDPGTGYEQYF.

This clone was seen just once. This rearrangement joins TRBV5-1 to TRBJ2-2; perhaps TRBD1 as D (6 bases). Trimming left V 4 bases short and J 11 bases short, with 18 bases between. The CDR3 sequence is 14 residues long. Germline V gene lookup returns CDR1 SGHRS and CDR2 YFSETQ. This CDR3 reads CASSRDIRVNELFF. In DNA, the CDR3 is TGCGCCAGCAGCAGGGACATCCGGGTTAACGAGCTGTTTTTT.

This chain joins TRBV2 and TRBJ1-1; D remains unclear. With 4 bases removed from V and 6 bases from J, the gap between germline ends came to 12 bases. The CDR3 consists of 13 residues. Germline V gene data show CDR1 as SNHLY and CDR2 as FYNNEI. This chain's CDR3 is CASSGPVGSEAFF. The CDR3, as DNA: TGTGCCAGCAGTGGACCCGTAGGATCTGAAGCTTTCTTT.

J is TRBJ1-5 and V is TRBV19; 12 bases match TRBD1. Losses at the gene ends were 4 bases for V and 5 bases for J; bases not matched to a gene: 0. The germline V gene encodes CDR1 LNHDA and CDR2 SQIVND (reference sequence). The length of the CDR3 is 14 residues. In DNA form, the CDR3 reads TGTGCCAGTAGTAGGGACAGGGGGCATCAGCCCCAGCATTTT. This codes for CASSRDRGHQPQHF.